This TCR beta chain is drawn from a study of blood T cell repertoires in COVID-19. Per the authors' pipeline: Using reference gene primer amplification, nucleated cell counts were estimated. Assay: immunoSEQ multiplex PCR; the TCRdb copy retains only in-frame clones and omits some. The V and J calls and clone size were taken over from that table, and D and trimming were inferred from the DNA. The data hold hundreds of thousands of clones, with around 87% observed a single time. This CDR3 comprises 14 residues. Germline V gives CDR1 MNHEY, CDR2 SVGAGI. V shed 2 bases and J shed 4 bases, with 11 bases lying between them.

The sequence was obtained from a woman in her 50s who had recovered from COVID-19. The sample comprised peripheral blood. V gene TRBV6-5 combines with J gene TRBJ1-2; no clear D gene. CDR3 sequence (DNA): TGTGCCAGCAGTTACGAGGGCAGAGGCTATGGCTACACCTTC. This gives the protein CASSYEGRGYGYTF.